These 8 T cell receptor beta chains came from one sample sequenced in a study of T cell responses to AZD1222 COVID-19 vaccine. TCRdb's table, derived via immunoSEQ multiplex PCR, lists solely in-frame clones and lacks some. The sample contains about 120,000 clones, roughly 90% of which appear only once. The sample in question was peripheral blood, obtained 28 days after the second dose of the MenACWY control vaccine. These receptors were collected from an adult who received the MenACWY meningococcal vaccine as a control.

This chain connects TRBV12-3 or TRBV12-4 to TRBJ1-6; 7 bases align to TRBD1. The V gene end was trimmed by 7 bases and the J gene end by 9 bases; junction bases not matched to a gene: 6. The CDR3 totals 13 residues. CDR3 sequence: CASTAGTASPLHF. The DNA for the CDR3 is TGTGCCAGCACCGCCGGGACAGCTTCACCCCTCCACTTT.

V and J are TRBV5-4 and TRBJ1-5; 7 bases match TRBD1. Looked up from germline, CDR1 is SGHNT and CDR2 is YYREEE (reference sequence). Germline trimming cut 0 bases from V and 1 base from J; bases unmatched to any gene: 1. The CDR3 has 15 amino acids. Here the CDR3 reads CASSLGGQSNQPQHF. CDR3 nucleotides: TGTGCCAGCAGCTTGGGGGGACAGAGCAATCAGCCCCAGCATTTT.

The chain joins TRBV5-6 to TRBJ2-7, with D hard to call. Germline V gene sequence: CDR1 SGHDT, CDR2 YYEEEE. The ends were cut back, 0 bases at V and 4 bases at J, with 2 bases in the middle. The CDR3 runs to 11 residues. The CDR3 DNA sequence: TGTGCCAGCAGCTTGGTTTACGAGCAGTACTTC. It translates to CASSLVYEQYF.

This rearrangement joins TRBV5-4 to TRBJ2-1; D is perhaps TRBD1 or TRBD2 (5 bases each). Trimming cost V 7 bases and J 3 bases, with 8 bases left between them. Germline assignment: CDR1 SGHNT and CDR2 YYREEE (reference sequence). CDR3 length: 12 amino acids. The CDR3 region has the DNA TGTGCCAGCCGGGACGGCTACAATGAGCAGTTCTTC. Translation gives CASRDGYNEQFF.

The V and J genes are TRBV6-4 and TRBJ2-7; TRBD1 matches 7 bases. Germline V gene lookup returns CDR1 MRHNA and CDR2 SNTAGT. V was clipped by 0 bases and J by 3 bases; unmatched bases: 2. The CDR3 length is 14 residues. CDR3 in amino acids: CASSDSDRDYEQYV. In nucleotides, the CDR3 is TGTGCCAGCAGTGACTCCGACAGGGACTACGAGCAGTACGTC.

This clone was seen just once. This chain uses TRBV7-9 with TRBJ2-1, with TRBD1 matching 9 bases. The CDR3 contains 16 residues. Germline trimming cut 1 base from V and 4 bases from J; bases unmatched to any gene: 5. The germline CDR1 and CDR2 sequences are SEHNR and FQNEAQ (reference sequence). CDR3 amino acids: CASSLVTGGAYNEQFF. For the CDR3, the DNA is TGTGCCAGCAGCTTAGTTACAGGGGGCGCTTACAATGAGCAGTTCTTC.

The rearrangement uses TRBV7-6 and TRBJ2-1; 13 positions agree with TRBD2. The ends lost 5 bases at V and 0 bases at J; junction bases unmatched: 10. The CDR3 is 19 amino acids. Germline-derived CDR1 and CDR2 are SGHVS and FNYEAQ. The DNA for the CDR3 is TGTGCCAGCAGCCCACGGACTAGCGGGAGCTCAAGCTCCTACAATGAGCAGTTCTTC. Amino acid sequence: CASSPRTSGSSSSYNEQFF.

This chain uses TRBV24-1 with TRBJ2-3; D is perhaps TRBD2 (6 bases). CDR3 size: 17 residues. The germline gives CDR1 KGHDR, CDR2 SFDVKD. V lost 4 bases and J lost 2, with 18 bases in between. CDR3 bases: TGTGCCACCAGTGAAAAAAAAGGACTAACCCACACAGATACGCAGTATTTT. This encodes CATSEKKGLTHTDTQYF.